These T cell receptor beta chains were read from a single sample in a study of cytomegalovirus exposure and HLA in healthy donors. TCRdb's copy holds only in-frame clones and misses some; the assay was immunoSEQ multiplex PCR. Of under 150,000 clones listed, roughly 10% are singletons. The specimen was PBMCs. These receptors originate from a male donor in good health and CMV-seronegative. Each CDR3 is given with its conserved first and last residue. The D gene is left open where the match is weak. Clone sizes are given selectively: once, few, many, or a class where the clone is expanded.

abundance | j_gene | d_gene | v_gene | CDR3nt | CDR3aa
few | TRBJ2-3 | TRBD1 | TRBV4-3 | TGCGCCAGCAGCGGGACAGGCACAGATACGCAGTATTTT | CASSGTGTDTQYF
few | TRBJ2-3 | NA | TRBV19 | TGTGCCAGTAGTCACGACCGAGGAGACACAGATACGCAGTATTTT | CASSHDRGDTDTQYF
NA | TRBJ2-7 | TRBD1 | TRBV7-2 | TGTGCCAGCAGCATGGGACAGTCCTACGAGCAGTACTTC | CASSMGQSYEQYF
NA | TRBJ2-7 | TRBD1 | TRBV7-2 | TGTGCCAGCAGCTCCGACAGGGGGGGCGAGCAGTACTTC | CASSSDRGGEQYF
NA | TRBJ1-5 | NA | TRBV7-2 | TGTGCCAGCAGCTTCATCGGGGATCAGCCCCAGCATTTT | CASSFIGDQPQHF
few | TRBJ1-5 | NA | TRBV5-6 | TGTGCCAGCAGCCGCCGGGACACCAATCAGCCCCAGCATTTT | CASSRRDTNQPQHF
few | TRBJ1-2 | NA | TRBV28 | TGTGCCAGCAGTTTACAGGGTCTCTATGGCTACACCTTC | CASSLQGLYGYTF
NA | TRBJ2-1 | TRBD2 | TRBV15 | TGTGCCACCAGCAGAGATCTCTCGGCGGGAGCGTTGAAAGAGCAGTTCTTC | CATSRDLSAGALKEQFF
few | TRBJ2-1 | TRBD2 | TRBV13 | TGTGCCAGCAGCTTCGAAGCGGGAGACTCCTACAATGAGCAGTTCTTC | CASSFEAGDSYNEQFF
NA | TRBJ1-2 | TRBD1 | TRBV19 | TGTGCCATCGAAACGGTCCAGGGGGCAAGTTGGTATGGCTACACCTTC | CAIETVQGASWYGYTF
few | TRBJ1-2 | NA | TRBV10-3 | TGTGCCATCAGTGAGTCGTCTCCGGGGTATGGCTACACCTTC | CAISESSPGYGYTF
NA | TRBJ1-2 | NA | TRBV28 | TGTGCCAGCAGCCCTCTACATGGCTACACCTTC | CASSPLHGYTF
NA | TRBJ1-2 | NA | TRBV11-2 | TGTGCCAGCAGCTTAGATCGAGGAGGGTTCTACTATGGCTACACCTTC | CASSLDRGGFYYGYTF
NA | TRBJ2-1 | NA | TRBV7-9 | TGTGCCAGCAGCCGTTTAGGTCTAGCCGACCACAATGAGCAGTTCTTC | CASSRLGLADHNEQFF
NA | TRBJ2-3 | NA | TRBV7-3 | TGTGCCAGCAGCTTTGGCCCCAAAGGGACTAGCACAGATACGCAGTATTTT | CASSFGPKGTSTDTQYF
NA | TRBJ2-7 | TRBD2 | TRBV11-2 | TGTGCCAGCAGCTTAGATAGGAGGTCTGCGGGAGGCTACGAGCAGTACTTC | CASSLDRRSAGGYEQYF
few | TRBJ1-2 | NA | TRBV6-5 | TGTGCCAGCAGTTACGGGCCAGGGGATGGCTACACCTTC | CASSYGPGDGYTF
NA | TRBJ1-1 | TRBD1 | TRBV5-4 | TGTGCCAGCAGCTTTTTCGTCACAGGGGGAGATGAAGCTTTCTTT | CASSFFVTGGDEAFF
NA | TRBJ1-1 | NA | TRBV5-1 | TGCGCCAGCAGCGTCACAGGGCTGAACACTGAAGCTTTCTTT | CASSVTGLNTEAFF
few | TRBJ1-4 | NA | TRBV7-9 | TGTGCCAGCAGCCCATCTGATAGTGCTAATGAAAAACTGTTTTTT | CASSPSDSANEKLFF
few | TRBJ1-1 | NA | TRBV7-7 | TGTGCTAGCAGCTTAGATCTGGGCTCCGAAGCTTTCTTT | CASSLDLGSEAFF
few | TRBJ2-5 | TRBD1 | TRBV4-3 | TGCGCCAGCAGCCAGCAGGACAGGGGGATCGGAGAGACCCAGTACTTC | CASSQQDRGIGETQYF
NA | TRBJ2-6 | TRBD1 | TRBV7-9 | TGTGCCAGCAGCAAATGGGGACAGGGGGCCTCTGGGGCCAACGTCCTGACTTTC | CASSKWGQGASGANVLTF
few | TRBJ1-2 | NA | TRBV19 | TGTGCCAGTAGGGGCGACTATGGCTACACCTTC | CASRGDYGYTF
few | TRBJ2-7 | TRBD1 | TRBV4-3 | TGCGCCAGCAGCTCAGACCGGGACAGCTCCTACGAGCAGTACTTC | CASSSDRDSSYEQYF
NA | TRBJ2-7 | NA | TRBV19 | TGTGCCAGTAGTATCCCGGGGACTCCCTACGAGCAGTACTTC | CASSIPGTPYEQYF
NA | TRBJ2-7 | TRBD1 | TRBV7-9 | TGTGCCAGCAGCTTAGGAAGACCGGGACAGGGGAGATACGAGCAGTACTTC | CASSLGRPGQGRYEQYF
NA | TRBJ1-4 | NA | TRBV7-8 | TGTGCCAGCAGCTTAGAGACAGGACTTAATGAAAAACTGTTTTTT | CASSLETGLNEKLFF
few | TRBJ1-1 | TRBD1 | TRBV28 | TGTGCCAGCAGGGGGGACAGGGTTTCGGGTGAAGCTTTCTTT | CASRGDRVSGEAFF
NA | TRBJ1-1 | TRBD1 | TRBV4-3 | TGCGCCAGCAGCCGACAGGGGTGGATGGTCACTGAAGCTTTCTTT | CASSRQGWMVTEAFF
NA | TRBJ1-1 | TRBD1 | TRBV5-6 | TGTGCCAGCAGCTGGACAGGCGGGGGGGCTGAAGCTTTCTTT | CASSWTGGGAEAFF
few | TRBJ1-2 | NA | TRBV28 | TGTGCCAGCACCCCGGCAGGTGGCTATGGCTACACCTTC | CASTPAGGYGYTF
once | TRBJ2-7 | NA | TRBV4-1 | TGCGCCAGCAGCCTCCAACCCGGGGATTCCTACGAGCAGTACTTC | CASSLQPGDSYEQYF
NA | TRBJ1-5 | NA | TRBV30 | TGTGCCTGGAGTGTTCAAAACAATCAGCCCCAGCATTTT | CAWSVQNNQPQHF
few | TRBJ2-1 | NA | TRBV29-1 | TGCAGCGTTGACACGGGGGAGAGGGCCTACAATGAGCAGTTCTTC | CSVDTGERAYNEQFF
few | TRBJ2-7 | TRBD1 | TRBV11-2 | TGTGCCAGCAGCTTAAGTAGCCGGACAGGGATTTTCCACGAGCAGTACTTC | CASSLSSRTGIFHEQYF
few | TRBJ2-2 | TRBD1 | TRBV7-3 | TGTGCCAGCAGCCTAGGGGGACAGGGGAACACCGGGGAGCTGTTTTTT | CASSLGGQGNTGELFF
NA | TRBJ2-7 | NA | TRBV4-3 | TGCGCCAGCAGCCAAGGCCTAGCGATGTCCTACGAGCAGTACTTC | CASSQGLAMSYEQYF